This T cell receptor (beta chain) was identified in a study of blood T cell repertoires in COVID-19. Study as a whole: The study drew acute and convalescent COVID-19 samples from the United States, Italy and Spain. From T cells, B-cell-depleted T cells, or PBMCs came the material, which was cDNA or gDNA.

This clone has just a few counts. CDR3 size: 14 residues. Trimming removed 3 bases at V and 4 bases at J, with 10 bases between. Germline CDR1 is LGHDT and CDR2 is YNNKEL (reference sequence). Original data processing: Amplification of reference gene primers provided the estimated nucleated cell counts. Using immunoSEQ multiplex PCR, the repertoire was profiled, and TCRdb retains in-frame clones only, with some absent. The DNA was the basis for D and trimming; V, J and clone size are from that table. The sample lists around 81,000 clones, 80% occurring once. The origin of this receptor is a human donor in a cohort sampled during active COVID-19. Sequencing was done on a sample of peripheral blood. The J gene is TRBJ1-3, the V gene TRBV3-1 (or the pseudogene TRBV3-2); D remains unclear. The DNA for the CDR3 is TGTGCCAGCAGCCACGCAAGCGGAGGAAACACCATATATTTT. Its protein is CASSHASGGNTIYF.